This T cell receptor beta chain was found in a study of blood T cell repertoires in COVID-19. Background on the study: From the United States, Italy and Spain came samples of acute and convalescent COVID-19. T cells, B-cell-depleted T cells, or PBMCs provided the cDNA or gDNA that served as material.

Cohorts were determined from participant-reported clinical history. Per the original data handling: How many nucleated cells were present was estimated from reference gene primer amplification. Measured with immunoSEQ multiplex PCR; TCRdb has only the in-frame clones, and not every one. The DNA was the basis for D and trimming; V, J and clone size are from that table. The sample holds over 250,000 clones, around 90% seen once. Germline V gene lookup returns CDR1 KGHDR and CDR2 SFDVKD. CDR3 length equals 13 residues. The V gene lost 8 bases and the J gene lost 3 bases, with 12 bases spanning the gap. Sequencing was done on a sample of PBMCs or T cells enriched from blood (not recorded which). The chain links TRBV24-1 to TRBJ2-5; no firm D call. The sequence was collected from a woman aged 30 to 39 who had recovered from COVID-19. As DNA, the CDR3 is TGTGCCACCAAACGCCAGACAAAAGAGACCCAGTACTTC. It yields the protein CATKRQTKETQYF.